These T cell receptor beta chains were read from a single sample in a study of CD8+ T cells in alopecia areata. Produced via immunoSEQ multiplex PCR; TCRdb's table is partial and in-frame only. Of around 180,000 clones detected, approximately 67% appear once; the ten largest clones hold about 1.3%. Sequencing was performed on CD4+ T cells sorted from blood, taken between weeks 47 and 50, from a patient treated with tofacitinib. Every receptor here comes from a human donor with alopecia areata. Both conserved end residues are part of each CDR3. Each record gives: D gene, V gene, J gene, clone size, CDR3 protein, CDR3 DNA. The D gene is left open where the match is weak. Size is omitted from some rows. Given values are once, few, many or a class for expanded clones.

TRBD1	TRBV30	TRBJ1-2	few	CACNPGQLRFYTF	TGTGCCTGTAACCCGGGACAGCTTCGCTTCTACACCTTC
TRBD1	TRBV15	TRBJ1-2	.	CATSRDPPVTGNGYTF	TGTGCCACCAGCAGAGATCCGCCAGTGACAGGGAACGGCTACACCTTC
.	TRBV4-3	TRBJ2-5	.	CASSQDIELLETQYF	TGCGCCAGCAGCCAAGATATCGAGCTTCTCGAGACCCAGTACTTC
.	TRBV5-1	TRBJ2-1	once	CASSLSGNEQFF	TGCGCCAGCAGCTTGAGTGGGAATGAGCAGTTCTTC
TRBD1	TRBV30	TRBJ2-7	.	CAWKHRDRPHEQYF	TGTGCCTGGAAGCACCGGGACAGGCCCCACGAGCAGTACTTC
.	TRBV29-1	TRBJ2-1	few	CSVVYSYNEQFF	TGCAGCGTTGTCTACAGTTACAATGAGCAGTTCTTC
.	TRBV29-1	TRBJ2-1	few	CSHGLAVNEQFF	TGCAGCCACGGGCTAGCTGTCAATGAGCAGTTCTTC
TRBD1	TRBV4-3	TRBJ1-6	few	CASSQDPSRQGVTPLHF	TGCGCCAGCAGCCAAGATCCGTCGAGGCAGGGGGTCACACCCCTCCACTTT
.	TRBV10-3	TRBJ2-7	.	CAISESSPGEQYF	TGTGCCATCAGTGAGTCATCTCCGGGGGAGCAGTACTTC
.	TRBV2	TRBJ2-3	few	CASTRSDTQYF	TGTGCCAGCACCCGATCAGATACGCAGTATTTT
.	TRBV29-1	TRBJ2-6	.	CSVATRGGGLDSGANVLTF	TGCAGCGTTGCCACACGGGGCGGGGGCCTCGACTCTGGGGCCAACGTCCTGACTTTC
TRBD2	TRBV9	TRBJ2-3	.	CASSLGRTDTQYF	TGTGCCAGCAGCCTCGGGAGGACAGATACGCAGTATTTT
.	TRBV7-2	TRBJ2-3	.	CASSSYRAADTQYF	TGTGCCAGCAGCTCCTACAGGGCGGCAGATACGCAGTATTTT
.	TRBV4-1	TRBJ2-1	.	CASSQDPAGVYNEQFF	TGCGCCAGCAGCCAAGATCCGGCAGGCGTATACAATGAGCAGTTCTTC
.	TRBV7-9	TRBJ2-2	few	CASSLRGTDTGELFF	TGTGCCAGCAGCTTACGAGGGACGGACACCGGGGAGCTGTTTTTT
.	TRBV30	TRBJ1-1	.	CAWAQRGNTEAFF	TGTGCCTGGGCTCAAAGAGGGAACACTGAAGCTTTCTTT
.	TRBV5-1	TRBJ1-2	.	CASSVGNVNAGGYTF	TGCGCCAGCAGCGTCGGGAACGTCAACGCCGGGGGCTACACCTTC
TRBD2	TRBV7-2	TRBJ2-3	.	CASSPKGTSGYSTDTQYF	TGTGCCAGCAGCCCAAAGGGGACTAGCGGGTACAGCACAGATACGCAGTATTTT
TRBD1	TRBV10-3	TRBJ1-6	few	CAISAGTGNSPLHF	TGTGCCATCAGTGCCGGGACAGGGAATTCACCCCTCCACTTT
.	TRBV10-3	TRBJ2-7	.	CAISESLVEQYF	TGTGCCATCAGTGAGTCGTTGGTCGAGCAGTACTTC
.	TRBV7-2	TRBJ2-2	.	CASSFPGMGGELFF	TGTGCCAGCAGCTTCCCAGGGATGGGCGGGGAGCTGTTTTTT
.	TRBV29-1	TRBJ1-2	.	CSVEAVGTFGGYTF	TGCAGCGTTGAAGCGGTGGGCACTTTTGGCGGCTACACCTTC
.	TRBV4-3	TRBJ1-2	.	CASSQDQFGYGYTF	TGCGCCAGCAGCCAAGACCAGTTTGGCTATGGCTACACCTTC
.	TRBV7-2	TRBJ2-5	.	CASSRQETQYF	TGTGCCAGCAGTCGGCAAGAGACCCAGTACTTC
TRBD1	TRBV4-2	TRBJ1-1	.	CASSQEPRQGDTEAFF	TGTGCCAGCAGCCAAGAACCGAGACAGGGGGACACTGAAGCTTTCTTT
.	TRBV5-4	TRBJ2-4	.	CASTGEIAKNIQYF	TGTGCCAGCACCGGGGAGATAGCCAAAAACATTCAGTACTTC
.	TRBV7-6	TRBJ2-3	.	CASSLAGLSTDTQYF	TGTGCCAGCAGCTTAGCGGGCCTAAGCACAGATACGCAGTATTTT
TRBD1	TRBV19	TRBJ1-4	.	CASNAGGQQEKLFF	TGTGCCAGTAACGCCGGGGGACAGCAAGAAAAACTGTTTTTT
TRBD1	TRBV5-1	TRBJ1-6	.	CASSPDGQGDNSPLHF	TGCGCCAGCAGCCCGGATGGACAGGGCGACAATTCACCCCTCCACTTT
.	TRBV4-1	TRBJ2-2	few	CASSQETDGTGELFF	TGCGCCAGCAGCCAAGAAACAGACGGCACCGGGGAGCTGTTTTTT
.	TRBV7-6	TRBJ2-1	few	CASSFLAGYVDEQFF	TGTGCCAGCAGCTTTTTGGCGGGGTACGTTGATGAGCAGTTCTTC
TRBD2	TRBV29-1	TRBJ2-7	.	CSVELGLAGKGEQYF	TGCAGCGTTGAATTAGGGCTAGCGGGGAAGGGCGAGCAGTACTTC
.	TRBV29-1	TRBJ2-3	.	CSVAGTAGQTDTQYF	TGCAGCGTTGCTGGGACAGCGGGACAGACAGATACGCAGTATTTT
TRBD1	TRBV25-1	TRBJ2-3	.	CASSAPGTGKFDTQYF	TGTGCCAGCAGTGCTCCGGGGACAGGGAAGTTTGATACGCAGTATTTT
.	TRBV9	TRBJ2-5	once	CASSVGRSRYQETQYF	TGTGCCAGCAGCGTAGGGCGGAGCCGGTACCAAGAGACCCAGTACTTC
.	TRBV15	TRBJ1-6	.	CATSSPGRSSYNSPLHF	TGTGCCACCAGCAGTCCCGGACGGAGCTCCTATAATTCACCCCTCCACTTT
.	TRBV29-1	TRBJ2-1	.	CSVAESEAFF	TGCAGCGTTGCGGAGTCAGAGGCGTTCTTC
TRBD1	TRBV4-1	TRBJ2-7	few	CASSQDPGTELSEQYF	TGCGCCAGCAGCCAAGATCCAGGGACAGAACTTAGCGAGCAGTACTTC
.	TRBV4-3	TRBJ1-2	few	CASSQELTVLNYGYTF	TGCGCCAGCAGCCAAGAGTTGACAGTTCTTAACTATGGCTACACCTTC
.	TRBV5-1	TRBJ2-1	.	CASSLAEGGIYNEQFF	TGCGCCAGCAGCTTGGCGGAGGGGGGGATCTACAATGAGCAGTTCTTC
.	TRBV11-3	TRBJ2-1	few	CASSPRTYYNEQFF	TGTGCCAGCAGCCCCCGGACGTATTACAATGAGCAGTTCTTC
.	TRBV11-2	TRBJ2-3	few	CASSSVWESTDTQYF	TGTGCCAGCAGCTCCGTTTGGGAAAGCACAGATACGCAGTATTTT
.	TRBV7-9	TRBJ2-5	few	CASSFQETQYF	TGTGCCAGCAGCTTCCAAGAGACCCAGTACTTC
.	TRBV5-1	TRBJ2-7	.	CASSLGLGEQYF	TGCGCCAGCAGCTTGGGCTTGGGCGAGCAGTACTTC
.	TRBV13	TRBJ1-2	.	CASSSYPGLEGYTF	TGTGCCAGCAGCTCCTATCCAGGGTTGGAGGGCTACACCTTC
.	TRBV5-1	TRBJ2-2	once	CASSLSGTNTGELFF	TGCGCCAGCAGCCTCTCAGGGACGAACACCGGGGAGCTGTTTTTT
.	TRBV9	TRBJ2-3	.	CASSVDPRTDTQYF	TGTGCCAGCAGCGTAGACCCTCGCACAGATACGCAGTATTTT
.	TRBV7-2	TRBJ2-3	.	CASSPIRTVSTDTQYF	TGTGCCAGCAGCCCAATTAGGACAGTTAGCACAGATACGCAGTATTTT
.	TRBV10-3	TRBJ1-2	.	CAISESGTPYGYTF	TGTGCCATCAGTGAGTCCGGGACACCCTATGGCTACACCTTC
TRBD2	TRBV9	TRBJ2-5	.	CASSATSGVGETQYF	TGTGCCAGCAGCGCTACTAGCGGGGTGGGAGAGACCCAGTACTTC
.	TRBV7-2	TRBJ1-6	.	CASSRISYNSPLHF	TGTGCCAGCAGCCGGATCTCCTATAATTCACCCCTCCACTTT
TRBD1	TRBV30	TRBJ1-2	.	CAWSGGQNYGYTF	TGTGCCTGGAGTGGGGGACAGAACTATGGCTACACCTTC
.	TRBV29-1	TRBJ2-1	.	CSVGRAGGSYNEQFF	TGCAGCGTGGGTCGGGCAGGCGGCTCCTACAATGAGCAGTTCTTC
.	TRBV29-1	TRBJ2-3	.	CSVAGRSTDTQYF	TGCAGCGTCGCGGGGCGTAGCACAGATACGCAGTATTTT
.	TRBV10-2	TRBJ2-7	.	CASSARSGAEYEQYF	TGCGCCAGCAGTGCTCGGTCAGGGGCTGAATACGAGCAGTACTTC